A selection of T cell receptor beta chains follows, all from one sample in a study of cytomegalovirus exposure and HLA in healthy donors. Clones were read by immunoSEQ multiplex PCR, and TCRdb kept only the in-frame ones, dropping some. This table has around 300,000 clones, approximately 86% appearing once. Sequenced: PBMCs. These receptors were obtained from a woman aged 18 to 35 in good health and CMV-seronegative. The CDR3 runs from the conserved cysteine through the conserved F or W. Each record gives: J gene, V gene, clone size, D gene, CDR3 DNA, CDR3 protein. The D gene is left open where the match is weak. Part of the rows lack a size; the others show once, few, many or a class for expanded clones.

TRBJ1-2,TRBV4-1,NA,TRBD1,TGCGCCAGCAGCCAAGATGGGACAGGGGCCGTCTATGGCTACACCTTC,CASSQDGTGAVYGYTF
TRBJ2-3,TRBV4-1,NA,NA,TGCGCCAGCAGCCAAGGGGAGGATACGCAGTATTTT,CASSQGEDTQYF
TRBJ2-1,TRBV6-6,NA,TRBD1,TGTGCCAGCAGATCCGGGACAGGGGCTCCTGAGCAGTTCTTC,CASRSGTGAPEQFF
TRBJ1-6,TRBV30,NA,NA,TGTGCCTGGAGTGTACGAGGAGCCGGTAATTCACCCCTCCACTTT,CAWSVRGAGNSPLHF
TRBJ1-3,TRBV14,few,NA,TGTGCCGCCTCGGGTTCCGGAAACACCATATATTTT,CAASGSGNTIYF
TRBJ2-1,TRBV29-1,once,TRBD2,TGCAGCGTTGTTACTAGCGGTTACAATGAGCAGTTCTTC,CSVVTSGYNEQFF
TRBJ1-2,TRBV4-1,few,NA,TGCGCCAGCAGCCAAGAATCGTCGGGAAGGTATGGCTACACCTTC,CASSQESSGRYGYTF
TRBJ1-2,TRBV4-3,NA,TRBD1,TGCGCCAGCAGCCAAGAACAGACAGGGGGCGATGGCTACACCTTC,CASSQEQTGGDGYTF
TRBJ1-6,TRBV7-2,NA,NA,TGTGCCAGCAGCTCCCGACAGCCTAGATCACCCCTCCACTTT,CASSSRQPRSPLHF
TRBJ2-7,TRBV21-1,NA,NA,TGTGCCAGCAGCAAACCCCGAAACCGGCAGGGGAGAGCGGTAAGCTCCTACGAGCAGTACTTC,CASSKPRNRQGRAVSSYEQYF
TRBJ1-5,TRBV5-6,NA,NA,TGTGCCAGCAGCTTTCCGGGTAGCAATCAGCCCCAGCATTTT,CASSFPGSNQPQHF
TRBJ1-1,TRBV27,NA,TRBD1,TGTGCCAGTCGGACAGGGGGCTTCCCAGAAAACACTGAAGCTTTCTTT,CASRTGGFPENTEAFF
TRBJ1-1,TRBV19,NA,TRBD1,TGTGCCAGTAGTACAGGGGGCCGAGCTTTCTTT,CASSTGGRAFF
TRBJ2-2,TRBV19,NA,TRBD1,TGTGCCAGTAGGCCGGACAGGGCCACCGGGGAGCTGTTTTTT,CASRPDRATGELFF
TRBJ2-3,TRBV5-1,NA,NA,TGCGCCAGCAGCTTGGATGCACTCGGTACAGATACGCAGTATTTT,CASSLDALGTDTQYF
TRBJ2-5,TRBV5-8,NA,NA,TGTGCCAGCAGCTCCCTCCCCGAGACCCAGTACTTC,CASSSLPETQYF
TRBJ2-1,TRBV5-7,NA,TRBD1,TGTGCCAGCAGCCCGGATGACCGGGACAGCGTATTTTACAATGAGCAGTTCTTC,CASSPDDRDSVFYNEQFF
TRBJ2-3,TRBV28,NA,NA,TGTGCCAGCAGTCTAACGACTAGCACAGATACGCAGTATTTT,CASSLTTSTDTQYF
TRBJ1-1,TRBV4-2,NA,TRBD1,TGTGCCAGCAGGGTGGACAGGGTGAACACTGAAGCTTTCTTT,CASRVDRVNTEAFF
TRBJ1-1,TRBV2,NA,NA,TGTGCCAGCAGTTTGGTCAGGACTGAAGCTTTCTTT,CASSLVRTEAFF
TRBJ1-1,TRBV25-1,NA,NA,TGTGCCAGCAGACGACAGGAGAACACTGAAGCTTTCTTT,CASRRQENTEAFF
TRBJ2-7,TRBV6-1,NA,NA,TGTGCCAGCGGCCTAGCCTTTACCTCAGGCGAGCAGTACTTC,CASGLAFTSGEQYF
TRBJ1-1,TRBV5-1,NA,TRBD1,TGCGCCAGCAGCCCCTGGACAGGGAGCAACACTGAAGCTTTCTTT,CASSPWTGSNTEAFF
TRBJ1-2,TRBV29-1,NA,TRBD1,TGCAGCGTACAACAGGGGGGCTATGGCTACACCTTC,CSVQQGGYGYTF
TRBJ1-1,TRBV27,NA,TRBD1,TGTGCCAGCAGTTTGGGACAGGGTTATGCTCTTTTCTTT,CASSLGQGYALFF
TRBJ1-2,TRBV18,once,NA,TGTGCCAGCTCACCGGGCAACTATGGCTACACCTTC,CASSPGNYGYTF
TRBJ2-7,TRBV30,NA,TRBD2,TGTGCCTGGAAGGGAGGGGTAGAGCAGTACTTC,CAWKGGVEQYF
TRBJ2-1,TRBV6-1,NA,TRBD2,TGTGCCAGCATACTGGGACTAGCAGGGGATGAGCAGTTCTTC,CASILGLAGDEQFF
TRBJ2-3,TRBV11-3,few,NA,TGTGCCAGCAGCTCCTTCGCTAGCGCAGATACGCAGTATTTT,CASSSFASADTQYF
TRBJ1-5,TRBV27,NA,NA,TGTGCCAGCAGTACTGGAGGGAATCAGCCCCAGCATTTT,CASSTGGNQPQHF
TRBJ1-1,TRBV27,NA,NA,TGTGCCAGCAGTTTATTGTGGAGGACTGAAGCTTTCTTT,CASSLLWRTEAFF
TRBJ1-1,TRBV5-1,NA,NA,TGCGCCAGCAGCTTGGCGGGTGGAGGCACTGAAGCTTTCTTT,CASSLAGGGTEAFF
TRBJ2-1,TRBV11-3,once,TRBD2,TGTGCCAGCAGCCTACACCGGACTAGGGTTTACAATGAGCAGTTCTTC,CASSLHRTRVYNEQFF
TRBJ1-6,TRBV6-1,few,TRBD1,TGTGCCAGCAGTGTAGGACAGGGGATGGATTCACCCCTCCACTTT,CASSVGQGMDSPLHF
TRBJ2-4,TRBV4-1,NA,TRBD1,TGCGCCAGCAGCCAAGTCTATTACAGGGGTAACGTCAAAAACATTCAGTACTTC,CASSQVYYRGNVKNIQYF
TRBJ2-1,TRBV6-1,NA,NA,TGTGCCAGCAGTGAAGCGGGGAGGACGGTGTTAAGGATCTTC,CASSEAGRTVLRIF
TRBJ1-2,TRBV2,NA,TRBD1,TGTGCCAGCTACAGGGGGACGTATGGCTACACCTTC,CASYRGTYGYTF
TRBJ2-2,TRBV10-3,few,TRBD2,TGTGCCATTCGCCCTAGCGGGAGTGTCACCGGGGAGCTGTTTTTT,CAIRPSGSVTGELFF
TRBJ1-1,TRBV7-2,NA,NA,TGTGCCAGCAGCTATAGCTACGGGTCAGTCAATGAAGCTTTCTTT,CASSYSYGSVNEAFF
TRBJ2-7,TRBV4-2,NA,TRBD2,TGTGCCAGCAGCCATCCGGGACTAGCGGGGGACCTACACTACGAGCAGTACTTC,CASSHPGLAGDLHYEQYF
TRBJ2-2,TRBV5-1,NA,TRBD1,TGCGCCACCCGGTTAAACGACAGGGGCATCGGGGAGCTGTTTTTT,CATRLNDRGIGELFF
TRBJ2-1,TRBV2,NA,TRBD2,TGTGCCAGCAGTAGGACTAGCGGACTGAATGAGCAGTTCTTC,CASSRTSGLNEQFF
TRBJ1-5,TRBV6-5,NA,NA,TGTGCCAGCAGTTACTCATCTAAAGAGCCCCAGCATTTT,CASSYSSKEPQHF
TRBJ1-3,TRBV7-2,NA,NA,TGTGCCAGCAGGGCCGGGACTGCTGGAAACACCATATATTTT,CASRAGTAGNTIYF
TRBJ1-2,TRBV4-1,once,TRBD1,TGCGCCAGCAGCCAAGGGCAGGGGGCTGCCTATGGCTACACCTTC,CASSQGQGAAYGYTF
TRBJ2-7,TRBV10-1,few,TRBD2,TGCGCCAGCAGTCGGGGGACTAGCTCCTACGAGCAGTACTTC,CASSRGTSSYEQYF
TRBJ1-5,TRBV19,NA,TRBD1,TGTGCCAGTAGTCTCACAGACAGGGGGTTATTGGATCAGCCCCAGCATTTT,CASSLTDRGLLDQPQHF
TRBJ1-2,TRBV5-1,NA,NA,TGCGCCAGCAGCCTCGGGTGGGGGACACCACTTGGCTACACCTTC,CASSLGWGTPLGYTF
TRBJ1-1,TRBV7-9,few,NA,TGTGCCAGCAGCTTGGCTCTTGGCACTGAAGCTTTCTTT,CASSLALGTEAFF
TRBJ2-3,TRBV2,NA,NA,TGTGCCAGCGAGACAGATACGCAGTATTTT,CASETDTQYF
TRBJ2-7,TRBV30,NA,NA,TGTGCCTGGAGTGAAACAGCCGTTGGTTTCTCCTACGAGCAGTACTTC,CAWSETAVGFSYEQYF
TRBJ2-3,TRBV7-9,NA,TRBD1,TGTGCCAGCAGCCTCCGGGACAGAAGCACAGATACGCAGTATTTT,CASSLRDRSTDTQYF
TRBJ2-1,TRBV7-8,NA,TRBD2,TGTGCCAGCAGCTCTACTCTACCGGGACTAGCGATGGTGGATGAGCAGTTCTTC,CASSSTLPGLAMVDEQFF
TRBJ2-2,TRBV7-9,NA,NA,TGTGCCAGCAGCCCGAGACTGGTTATCACCGGGGAGCTGTTTTTT,CASSPRLVITGELFF